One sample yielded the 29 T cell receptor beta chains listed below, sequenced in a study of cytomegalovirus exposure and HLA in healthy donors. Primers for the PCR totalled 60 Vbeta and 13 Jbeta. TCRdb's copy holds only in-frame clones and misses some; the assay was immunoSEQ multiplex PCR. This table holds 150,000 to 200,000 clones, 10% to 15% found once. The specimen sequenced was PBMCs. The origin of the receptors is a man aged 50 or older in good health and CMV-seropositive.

The CDR3 DNA reads as TGTGCCAGCAGGGACAGGGGGCAAACTGAAGCTTTCTTT. This gives the protein CASRDRGQTEAFF. The V gene is TRBV6-5, the J gene TRBJ1-1, with TRBD1 matching 11 bases. The CDR3 consists of 13 residues. J was trimmed by 5 bases and V by 6 bases; bases with no gene match: 2. Germline CDR1 and CDR2: MNHEY and SVGAGI.

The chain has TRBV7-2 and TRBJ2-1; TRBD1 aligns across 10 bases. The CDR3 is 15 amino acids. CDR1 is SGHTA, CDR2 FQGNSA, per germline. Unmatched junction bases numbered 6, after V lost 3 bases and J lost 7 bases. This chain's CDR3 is CASSFAGTGVNEQFF. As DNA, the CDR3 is TGTGCCAGCAGCTTCGCGGGGACAGGGGTAAATGAGCAGTTCTTC.

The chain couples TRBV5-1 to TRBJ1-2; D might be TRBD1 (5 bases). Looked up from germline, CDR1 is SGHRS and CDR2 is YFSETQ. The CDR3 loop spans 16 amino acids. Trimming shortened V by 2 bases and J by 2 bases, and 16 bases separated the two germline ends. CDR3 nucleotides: TGCGCCAGCAGCTTCGGGACCAAGGCGGGAAACTATGGCTACACCTTC. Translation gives CASSFGTKAGNYGYTF.

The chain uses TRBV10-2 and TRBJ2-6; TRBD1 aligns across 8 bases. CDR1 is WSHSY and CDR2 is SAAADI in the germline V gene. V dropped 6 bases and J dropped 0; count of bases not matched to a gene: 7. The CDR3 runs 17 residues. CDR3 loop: CASRVRDRSSGANVLTF. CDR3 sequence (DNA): TGCGCCAGCAGGGTCCGGGACAGGAGCTCTGGGGCCAACGTCCTGACTTTC.

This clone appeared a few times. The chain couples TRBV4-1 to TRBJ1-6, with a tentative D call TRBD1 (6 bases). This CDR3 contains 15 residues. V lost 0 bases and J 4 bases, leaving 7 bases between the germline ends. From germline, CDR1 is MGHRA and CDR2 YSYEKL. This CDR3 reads CASSQDGQYNSPLHF. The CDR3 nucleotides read TGCGCCAGCAGCCAAGATGGACAGTATAATTCACCCCTCCACTTT.

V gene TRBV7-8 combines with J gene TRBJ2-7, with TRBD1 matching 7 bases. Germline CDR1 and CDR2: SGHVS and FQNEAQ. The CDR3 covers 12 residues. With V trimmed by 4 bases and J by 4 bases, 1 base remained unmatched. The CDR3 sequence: CASSSRGYEQYF. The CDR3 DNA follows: TGTGCCAGCAGCTCCAGGGGGTACGAGCAGTACTTC.

This CDR3 is CASSVEPGGTYEQYF. CDR3 coding DNA: TGTGCCAGCAGCGTAGAGCCGGGGGGCACCTACGAGCAGTACTTC. V gene TRBV9 combines with J gene TRBJ2-7; D perhaps matches TRBD2 (7 bases). Trimming removed 0 bases at V and 2 bases at J, with 12 bases between. CDR3 size: 15 residues. Germline-derived CDR1 and CDR2 are SGDLS and YYNGEE.

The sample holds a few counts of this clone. This chain's CDR3 is CASSLAAAGGAKGYTF. Here the CDR3 DNA reads TGCGCCAGCAGCTTGGCCGCGGCAGGGGGCGCGAAAGGCTACACCTTC. The chain employs TRBV5-1 and TRBJ1-2; 8 bases line up with TRBD1. This CDR3 spans 16 amino acids. Germline loops: CDR1 SGHRS, CDR2 YFSETQ. J lost 8 bases, V lost 0 bases, and 12 bases had no gene match.

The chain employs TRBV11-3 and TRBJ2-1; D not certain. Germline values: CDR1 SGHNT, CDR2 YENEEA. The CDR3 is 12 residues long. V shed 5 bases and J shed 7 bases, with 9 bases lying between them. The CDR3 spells CASSPIENEQFF. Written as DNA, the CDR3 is TGTGCCAGCAGCCCCATCGAGAATGAGCAGTTCTTC.

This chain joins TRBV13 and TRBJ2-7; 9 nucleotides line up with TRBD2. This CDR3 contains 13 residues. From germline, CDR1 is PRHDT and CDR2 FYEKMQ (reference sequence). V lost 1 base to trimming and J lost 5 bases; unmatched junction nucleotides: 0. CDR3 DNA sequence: TGTGCCAGCAGCTTAGTAGCGGGGGACGAGCAGTACTTC. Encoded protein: CASSLVAGDEQYF. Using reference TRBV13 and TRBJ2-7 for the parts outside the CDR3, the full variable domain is AAGVIQSPRHLIKEKRETATLKCYPIPRHDTVYWYQQGPGQDPQFLISFYEKMQSDKGSIPDRFSAQQFSDYHSELNMSSLELGDSALYFCASSLVAGDEQYFGPGTRLTVT.

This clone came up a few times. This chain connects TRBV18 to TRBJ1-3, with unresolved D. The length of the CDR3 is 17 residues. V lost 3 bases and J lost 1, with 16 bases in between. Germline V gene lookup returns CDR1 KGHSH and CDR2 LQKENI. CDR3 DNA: TGTGCCAGCTCACCGACGCAGATCGGGTCTTCTGGAAACACCATATATTTT. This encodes CASSPTQIGSSGNTIYF.

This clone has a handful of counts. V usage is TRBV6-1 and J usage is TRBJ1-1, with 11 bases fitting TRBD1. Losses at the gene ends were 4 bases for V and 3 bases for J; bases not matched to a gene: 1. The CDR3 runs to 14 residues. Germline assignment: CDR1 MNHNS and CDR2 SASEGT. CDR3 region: CASSVGQGDTEAFF. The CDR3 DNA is TGTGCCAGCAGTGTGGGACAGGGGGACACTGAAGCTTTCTTT.

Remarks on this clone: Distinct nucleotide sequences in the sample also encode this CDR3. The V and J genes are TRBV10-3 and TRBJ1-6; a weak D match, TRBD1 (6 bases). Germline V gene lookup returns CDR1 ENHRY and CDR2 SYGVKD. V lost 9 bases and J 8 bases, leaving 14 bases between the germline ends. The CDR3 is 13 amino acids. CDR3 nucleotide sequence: TGTGCCATGCGCCCGACAGGTGATTCACCCCTCCACTTT. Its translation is CAMRPTGDSPLHF.

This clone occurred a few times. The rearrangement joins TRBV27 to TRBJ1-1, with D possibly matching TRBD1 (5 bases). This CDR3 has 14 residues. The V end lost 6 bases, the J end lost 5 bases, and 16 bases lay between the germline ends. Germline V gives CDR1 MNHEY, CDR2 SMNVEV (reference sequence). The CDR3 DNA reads TGTGCCAGCAGACCTCCGGGGGAGAGGACTGAAGCTTTCTTT. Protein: CASRPPGERTEAFF.

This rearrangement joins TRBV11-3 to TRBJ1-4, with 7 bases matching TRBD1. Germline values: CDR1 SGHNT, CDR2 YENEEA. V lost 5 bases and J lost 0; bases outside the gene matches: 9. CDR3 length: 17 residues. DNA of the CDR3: TGTGCCAGCAGCGTTTCGGGACAGCTTGCAACTAATGAAAAACTGTTTTTT. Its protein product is CASSVSGQLATNEKLFF. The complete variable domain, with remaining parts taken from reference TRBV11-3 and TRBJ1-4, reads EAGVVQSPRYKIIEKKQPVAFWCNPISGHNTLYWYLQNLGQGPELLIRYENEEAVDDSQLPKDRFSAERLKGVDSTLKIQPAELGDSAVYLCASSVSGQLATNEKLFFGSGTQLSVL.

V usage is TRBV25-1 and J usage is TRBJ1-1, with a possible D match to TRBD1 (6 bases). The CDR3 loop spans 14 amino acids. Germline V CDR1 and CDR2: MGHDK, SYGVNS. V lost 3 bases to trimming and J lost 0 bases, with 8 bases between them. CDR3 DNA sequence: TGTGCCAGCAGTGAGGACAGCTTGAACACTGAAGCTTTCTTT. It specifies CASSEDSLNTEAFF.

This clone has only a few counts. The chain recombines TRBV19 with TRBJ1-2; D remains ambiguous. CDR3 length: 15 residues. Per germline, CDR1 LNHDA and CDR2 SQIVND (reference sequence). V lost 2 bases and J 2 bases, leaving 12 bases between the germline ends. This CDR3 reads CASSISGKINYGYTF. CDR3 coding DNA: TGTGCCAGTAGTATATCTGGCAAGATAAACTATGGCTACACCTTC.

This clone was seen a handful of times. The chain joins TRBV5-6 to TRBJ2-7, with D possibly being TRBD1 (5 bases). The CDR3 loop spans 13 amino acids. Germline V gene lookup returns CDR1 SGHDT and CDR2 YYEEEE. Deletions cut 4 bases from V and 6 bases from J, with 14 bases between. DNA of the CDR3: TGTGCCAGCAGCCCTGGTTGGGGCGGCGAGCAGTACGTC. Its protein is CASSPGWGGEQYV.

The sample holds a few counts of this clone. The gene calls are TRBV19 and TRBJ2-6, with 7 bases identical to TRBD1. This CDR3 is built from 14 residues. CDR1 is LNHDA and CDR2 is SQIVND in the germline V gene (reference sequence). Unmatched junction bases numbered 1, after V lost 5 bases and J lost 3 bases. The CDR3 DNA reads TGTGCCAGTAGTGACAGGGATGGGGCCAACGTCCTGACTTTC. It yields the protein CASSDRDGANVLTF.

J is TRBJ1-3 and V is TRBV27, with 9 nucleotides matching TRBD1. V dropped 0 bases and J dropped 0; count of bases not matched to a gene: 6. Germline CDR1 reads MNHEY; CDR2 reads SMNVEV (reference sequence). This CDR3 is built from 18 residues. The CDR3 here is CASSLSGGQGYSGNTIYF. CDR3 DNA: TGTGCCAGCAGTTTATCGGGGGGACAGGGCTACTCTGGAAACACCATATATTTT.

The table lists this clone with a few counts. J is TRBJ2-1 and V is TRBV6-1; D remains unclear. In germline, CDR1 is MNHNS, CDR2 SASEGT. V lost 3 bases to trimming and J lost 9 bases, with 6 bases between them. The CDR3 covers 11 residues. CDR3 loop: CASSDSGEQFF. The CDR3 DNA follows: TGTGCCAGCAGTGATTCCGGTGAGCAGTTCTTC.

The CDR3 bases are TGTGCCAGCCGGGCCGGGACAGTCTCGACCGGGGAGCTGTTTTTT. Translating it yields CASRAGTVSTGELFF. The J gene is TRBJ2-2, the V gene TRBV27; 7 bases fit TRBD1. Germline V CDR1 and CDR2: MNHEY, SMNVEV (reference sequence). The CDR3 is 15 residues long. The V segment lost 8 bases and the J segment 5 bases; nucleotides outside the gene matches: 11.

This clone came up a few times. The CDR3 loop reads CASSSGQRRENSPLHF. The CDR3 DNA reads TGTGCCAGCAGCTCCGGCCAAAGGCGGGAAAATTCACCCCTCCACTTT. The gene calls are TRBV5-4 and TRBJ1-6; D uncertain. The CDR3 is made up of 16 amino acids. Germline V CDR1 and CDR2: SGHNT, YYREEE (reference sequence). V lost 3 bases and J 7 bases, leaving 17 bases between the germline ends.

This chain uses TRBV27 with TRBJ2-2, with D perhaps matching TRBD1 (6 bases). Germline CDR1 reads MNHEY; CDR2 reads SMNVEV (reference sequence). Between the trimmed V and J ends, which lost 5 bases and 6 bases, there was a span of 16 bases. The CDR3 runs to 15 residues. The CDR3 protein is CASSKQGGQAGELFF. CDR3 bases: TGTGCCAGCAGTAAACAGGGTGGCCAAGCCGGGGAGCTGTTTTTT.

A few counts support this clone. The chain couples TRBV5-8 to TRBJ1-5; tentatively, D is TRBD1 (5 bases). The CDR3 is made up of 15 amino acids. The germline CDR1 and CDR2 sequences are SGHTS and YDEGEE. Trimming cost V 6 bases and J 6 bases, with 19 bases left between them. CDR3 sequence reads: CASTQRGGTGQPQHF. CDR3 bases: TGTGCCAGCACCCAACGGGGAGGGACGGGTCAGCCCCAGCATTTT.

In nucleotides, the CDR3 is TGTGCCTGGAGTAAATTGAGGGGGAAGGGTTCACCCCTCCACTTT. Amino acids: CAWSKLRGKGSPLHF. The chain carries TRBV30 and TRBJ1-6; TRBD1 might be the D (6 bases). This CDR3 has 15 amino acids. The V and J ends lost 2 bases and 9 bases respectively, with 17 bases between them. Germline CDR1 reads GTSNPN; CDR2 reads SVGIG (reference sequence).

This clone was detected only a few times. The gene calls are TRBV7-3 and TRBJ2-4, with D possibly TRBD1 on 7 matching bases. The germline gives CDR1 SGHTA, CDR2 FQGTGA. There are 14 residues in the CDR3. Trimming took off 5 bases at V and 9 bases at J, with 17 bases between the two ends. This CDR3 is CASSPRAGGSIQYF. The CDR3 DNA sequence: TGTGCCAGCAGCCCCAGGGCAGGGGGGTCCATTCAGTACTTC.

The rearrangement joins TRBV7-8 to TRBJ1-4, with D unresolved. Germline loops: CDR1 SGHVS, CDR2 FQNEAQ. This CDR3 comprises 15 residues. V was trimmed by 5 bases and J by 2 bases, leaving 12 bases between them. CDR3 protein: CASSAAGDTNEKLFF. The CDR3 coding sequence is TGTGCCAGCAGCGCGGCCGGGGATACTAATGAAAAACTGTTTTTT.

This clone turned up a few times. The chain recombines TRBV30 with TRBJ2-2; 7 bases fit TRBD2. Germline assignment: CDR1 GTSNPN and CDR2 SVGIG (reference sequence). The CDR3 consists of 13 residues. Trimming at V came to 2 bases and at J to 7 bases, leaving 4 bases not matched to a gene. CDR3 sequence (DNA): TGTGCCTGGAGTAACGGGGGGATCGGGGAGCTGTTTTTT. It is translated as CAWSNGGIGELFF.